This T cell receptor beta chain was identified during a study of blood T cell repertoires in COVID-19. The wider study: COVID-19 samples, acute and convalescent, were from the United States, Italy and Spain. PBMCs, B-cell-depleted T cells, or T cells provided the cDNA or gDNA that made up the material.

Germline CDR1 reads LGHDT; CDR2 reads YNNKEL (reference sequence). The CDR3 has 15 amino acids. Unmatched junction bases numbered 2, after V lost 0 bases and J lost 5 bases. As processed by the authors: Amplification from reference gene primers served as the basis for estimated nucleated cell counts. Assay used: immunoSEQ multiplex PCR; TCRdb lists only in-frame clones, some missing. V and J calls plus clone size are reproduced from that table; the DNA served to infer D and trimming. Of 150,000 to 190,000 clones detected, around 74% appear once; the ten largest clones hold 3.7%. Material for sequencing was peripheral blood. This chain uses TRBV3-1 (or the pseudogene TRBV3-2) with TRBJ1-5, with 9 bases aligning to TRBD1. This receptor was taken from an elderly woman with acute or convalescent COVID-19. The CDR3 sequence is CASSQEGQGHQPQHF. DNA for the CDR3: TGTGCCAGCAGCCAAGAAGGACAGGGGCATCAGCCCCAGCATTTT.